This T cell receptor beta chain was recorded in a study of T cells after somatic rescue of genetic block. Looked up from germline, CDR1 is SGHRS and CDR2 is YFSETQ. This CDR3 region has 13 residues. Trimming pared 4 bases from V and 12 bases from J, leaving 17 bases between. Sequencing used immunoSEQ multiplex PCR; TCRdb keeps in-frame clones, though not all of them. The table includes tens of thousands of clones, just under 90% detected once. This receptor was obtained from a woman aged 18 to 35. Sequencing was performed on peripheral blood mononuclear cells (PBMCs). The V gene is TRBV5-1, the J gene TRBJ2-1; D may match TRBD1 or TRBD2 (5 bases each). CDR3 amino acids: CASSPGTELGQFF. The CDR3 coding sequence is TGCGCCAGCAGCCCCGGGACCGAACTGGGGCAGTTCTTC.